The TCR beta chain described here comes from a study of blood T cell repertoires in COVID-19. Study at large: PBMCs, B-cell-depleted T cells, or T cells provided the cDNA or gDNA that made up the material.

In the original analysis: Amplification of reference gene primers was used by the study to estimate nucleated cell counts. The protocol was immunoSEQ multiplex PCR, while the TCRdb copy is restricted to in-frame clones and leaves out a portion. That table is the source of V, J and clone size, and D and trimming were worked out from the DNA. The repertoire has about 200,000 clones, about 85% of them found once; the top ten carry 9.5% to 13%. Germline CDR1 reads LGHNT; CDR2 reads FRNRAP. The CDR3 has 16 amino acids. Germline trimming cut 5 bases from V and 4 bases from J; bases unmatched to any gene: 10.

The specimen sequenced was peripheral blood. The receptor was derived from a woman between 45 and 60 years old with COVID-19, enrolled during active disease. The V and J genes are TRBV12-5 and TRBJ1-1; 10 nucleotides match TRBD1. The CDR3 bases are TGTGCTAGTGGTCGGACAGGGGGATCATGGACCACTGAAGCTTTCTTT. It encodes CASGRTGGSWTTEAFF.